This passage covers 10 T cell receptor beta chains from one sample sequenced in a study of CD8+ T cells in alopecia areata. As to treatment: oral pan-JAK inhibitor, 5-10 mg twice daily. Extracted RNA was reverse transcribed, and the resulting cDNA served as sequencing template. Clones were sequenced by immunoSEQ multiplex PCR, and TCRdb holds only the in-frame ones, with some missing. The table has 70,000 or so clones, 25% to 35% seen once. This specimen consisted of CD8+ T cells sorted from blood, obtained at week 4, from a patient treated with tofacitinib. The source is a human donor with alopecia areata.

V and J are TRBV7-9 and TRBJ2-7, with D unresolved. The CDR3 extends over 11 amino acids. The V gene lost 4 bases and the J gene lost 5 bases, with 6 bases spanning the gap. Germline V gene lookup returns CDR1 SEHNR and CDR2 FQNEAQ (reference sequence). The CDR3 sequence is CASSSTHEQYF. The CDR3 DNA follows: TGTGCCAGCAGCTCCACCCACGAGCAGTACTTC.

The V gene is TRBV14, the J gene TRBJ2-2, with 9 bases fitting TRBD2. From germline, CDR1 is SGHDN and CDR2 FVKESK. The CDR3 is made up of 17 amino acids. The V segment lost 0 bases and the J segment 5 bases; nucleotides outside the gene matches: 7. Here the CDR3 reads CASSQDQRLADTGELFF. The CDR3, as DNA: TGTGCCAGCAGCCAAGATCAGAGACTAGCGGATACCGGGGAGCTGTTTTTT.

The V gene is TRBV29-1, the J gene TRBJ2-1; a possible D gene is TRBD1 (6 bases). Germline V lookup: CDR1 SQVTM, CDR2 ANQGSEA. This CDR3 is built from 15 residues. V was trimmed by 4 bases and J by 5 bases, leaving 18 bases between them. The CDR3 DNA reads as TGCAGCGTTGTGGGAACAGGGAAGGTTAACAATGAGCAGTTCTTC. This encodes CSVVGTGKVNNEQFF.

This chain connects TRBV30 to TRBJ2-1; D is undetermined. Deletions cut 1 base from V and 4 bases from J, with 11 bases between. The CDR3 consists of 14 residues. Germline CDR1 GTSNPN, CDR2 SVGIG (reference sequence). DNA for the CDR3: TGTGCCTGGAGTGAGAAGGTGGGTTACAATGAGCAGTTCTTC. Translating gives CAWSEKVGYNEQFF.

This clone has only a few counts. The J gene is TRBJ1-4, the V gene TRBV11-2; TRBD1 might be the D (5 bases). Trimming removed 5 bases at V and 8 bases at J, with 9 bases between. The CDR3 has 12 amino acids. The germline V gene has CDR1 SGHAT and CDR2 FQNNGV. The CDR3 region is CASSGTGEKLFF. The CDR3 coding sequence is TGTGCCAGCAGCGGGACGGGGGAAAAACTGTTTTTT.

This clone was detected only a few times. This sequence joins TRBV4-1 and TRBJ2-3; TRBD2 aligns across 10 bases. This CDR3 contains 16 residues. From germline, CDR1 is MGHRA and CDR2 YSYEKL. With 1 base clipped from V and 2 bases from J, the junction kept 3 bases outside the gene matches. This CDR3 reads CASSQGLAGDTDTQYF. DNA of the CDR3: TGCGCCAGCAGCCAAGGGCTAGCGGGAGACACAGATACGCAGTATTTT.

V and J are TRBV6-1 and TRBJ1-2; D is undetermined. The germline CDR1 and CDR2 sequences are MNHNS and SASEGT. This CDR3 spans 13 amino acids. V was pared by 7 bases and J by 4 bases, with 13 bases between. The CDR3 DNA sequence: TGTGCCAGCACGGAATATCTGGGCTATGGCTACACCTTC. It is translated as CASTEYLGYGYTF.

The chain links TRBV27 to TRBJ2-1, with a possible D match to TRBD2 (6 bases). The CDR3 length is 15 residues. Trimming pared 2 bases from V and 0 bases from J, leaving 8 bases between. Looked up from germline, CDR1 is MNHEY and CDR2 is SMNVEV (reference sequence). CDR3 sequence (DNA): TGTGCCAGCAGTTTAGGGGGGTACTCCTACAATGAGCAGTTCTTC. Encoded protein: CASSLGGYSYNEQFF.

The rearrangement joins TRBV29-1 to TRBJ2-1; D remains unclear. The V gene lost 0 bases and the J gene lost 4 bases, with 13 bases spanning the gap. The CDR3 length is 15 residues. Germline V CDR1 and CDR2: SQVTM, ANQGSEA. CDR3 in DNA: TGCAGCGTTGAAGATTCTCGGACGCCATACAATGAGCAGTTCTTC. Amino acid sequence: CSVEDSRTPYNEQFF.

This clone was detected only a few times. The chain carries TRBV30 and TRBJ1-1, with D tentatively TRBD1 (5 bases). Trimming shortened V by 5 bases and J by 1 base, and 11 bases separated the two germline ends. CDR3 length: 13 residues. Germline lookup yields CDR1 GTSNPN and CDR2 SVGIG (reference sequence). The DNA of the CDR3 is TGTGCCTGGCAACAACAGGAGAACACTGAAGCTTTCTTT. This translates into CAWQQQENTEAFF.